These 4 T cell receptor beta chains originate from one sample sequenced in a study of T cell responses to AZD1222 COVID-19 vaccine. Method: immunoSEQ multiplex PCR; TCRdb's copy keeps in-frame clones and lacks some. The sample records 99,000 or so clones, 87% being singletons. Sequencing was performed on peripheral blood, taken on day 0 of AZD1222 vaccination. Every receptor here comes from an adult in good health.

The gene calls are TRBV10-3 and TRBJ2-7; TRBD1 is a possible D gene (6 bases). This CDR3 is built from 13 residues. V was shortened by 10 bases and J by 3 bases, with 16 bases between the two germline ends. From germline, CDR1 is ENHRY and CDR2 SYGVKD. The CDR3: CATVQGRIYEQYF. CDR3 nucleotide sequence: TGTGCCACCGTACAGGGAAGGATCTACGAGCAGTACTTC.

The chain joins TRBV6-4 to TRBJ2-3; 10 bases agree with TRBD1. The CDR3 is 17 amino acids. Germline values: CDR1 MRHNA, CDR2 SNTAGT. The V segment lost 6 bases and the J segment 0 bases; nucleotides outside the gene matches: 9. DNA of the CDR3: TGTGCCAGCAGCAGTGCCCCGGGACAGGGGAGCACAGATACGCAGTATTTT. Protein: CASSSAPGQGSTDTQYF.

The chain has TRBV4-1 and TRBJ2-3; D may correspond to TRBD1 or TRBD2 (5 bases each). The CDR3 has 14 amino acids. V lost 7 bases and J 2 bases, leaving 13 bases between the germline ends. The germline V gene has CDR1 MGHRA and CDR2 YSYEKL. The CDR3 here is CASTAVGTTDTQYF. In nucleotides, the CDR3 is TGCGCCAGCACAGCGGTCGGGACCACAGATACGCAGTATTTT.

As concerns this clone: The sample has other DNA sequences that encode this CDR3 too. J is TRBJ1-5 and V is TRBV29-1, with D perhaps TRBD1 (6 bases). The V gene's germline CDR1 is SQVTM and CDR2 ANQGSEA. V lost 5 bases to trimming and J lost 1 base, with 15 bases between them. The CDR3 is 15 residues long. This CDR3 is CSVSQGIGSNQPQHF. CDR3 DNA: TGCAGCGTTTCGCAGGGGATTGGAAGCAATCAGCCCCAGCATTTT.